This T cell receptor (beta chain) was obtained from a study of molecular identifiers for immune sequencing clone quantification. Study-wide results and limits: Under 1% of molecules in naive cells, but over 98% of effector molecules, belonged to clones above 20 RNA copies.

With listed TCR primers and previously described methods, bulk TCR libraries were prepared. Using its own MiXCR run on the PCR reads, TCRdb lists one record per CDR3 protein. The sample carries 20,000 to 30,000 distinct CDR3 sequences, approximately 17% recorded once. Germline CDR1 and CDR2: DFQATT and SNEGSKA (reference sequence). The CDR3 runs to 19 residues. V was cut by 3 bases and J by 1 base, with 24 bases left in between. This clonotype has ten or more counts. As yet, its antigen is unknown. The J gene is TRBJ2-2, the V gene TRBV20-1, with D maybe TRBD1 (5 bases). Sequenced material: naive CD8+ T cells from blood, with Jurkat cell RNA spiked in. Subset specified: FACS-sorted CD8+CD4-CCR7+CD45RA+ naive T cells. The sequence was collected from a human donor in good health. Some libraries in this study had Jurkat cell RNA spiked in. CDR3 coding DNA: TGCAGTGCTAGGTCCATCAGGGAATCTTACGTTCAGAACACCGGGGAGCTGTTTTTT. It is translated as CSARSIRESYVQNTGELFF.